Shown below are 3 T cell receptor beta chains from a single sample sequenced in a study of blood T cells in healthy people across ages (dated by TCRdb to 2013 to 2016). Libraries were constructed by 5' RACE. Sequencing used an Illumina HiSeq 2500. The second PCR ran for about 7 to 11 cycles and used a J-beta primer mix along with a sample-barcoded 5' primer. The raw public data were reprocessed by TCRdb itself: fastp quality trimming at Q25, MiXCR clonotype calling, in-frame beta chains only. Every distinct CDR3 protein forms one entry, paired with its most common genes and DNA. In all, the sample holds 1.2 million to 1.5 million distinct CDR3 sequences, and around 55% of those were seen once. The ten top clones hold 6.5% to 8% of the sample. Sample: blood. The receptors were gathered from a young man in good health.

This clonotype was found a few times. This chain links TRBV3-1 with TRBJ2-3, with 9 bases fitting TRBD1. Germline V gene sequence: CDR1 LGHDT, CDR2 YNNKEL (reference sequence). V lost 3 bases, J lost 0 bases, and 4 bases stayed unmatched. The CDR3 loop spans 16 amino acids. CDR3 residues: CASSHGTGTSTDTQYF. CDR3 nucleotides: TGTGCCAGCAGCCATGGGACAGGGACTAGCACAGATACGCAGTATTTT.

V is TRBV6-1 and J is TRBJ1-2, with TRBD1 as a possible D gene (5 bases). V shed 2 bases and J shed 10 bases, with 17 bases lying between them. CDR1 and CDR2 (germline): MNHNS, SASEGT. CDR3 length: 14 amino acids. DNA for the CDR3: TGTGCCAGCAGTGAACTTGGGGCCGGCAAGGACTACACCTTC. Its translation is CASSELGAGKDYTF.

This clonotype was counted between two and nine times. The chain recombines TRBV6-5 with TRBJ2-5; weak D call: TRBD2 (6 bases). Germline values: CDR1 MNHEY, CDR2 SVGAGI. V gave up 3 bases and J gave up 4 bases, with 12 bases separating them. This CDR3 comprises 14 residues. DNA for the CDR3: TGTGCCAGCAGTTATTCGACTAGGGGAGAGACCCAGTACTTC. Translation: CASSYSTRGETQYF.